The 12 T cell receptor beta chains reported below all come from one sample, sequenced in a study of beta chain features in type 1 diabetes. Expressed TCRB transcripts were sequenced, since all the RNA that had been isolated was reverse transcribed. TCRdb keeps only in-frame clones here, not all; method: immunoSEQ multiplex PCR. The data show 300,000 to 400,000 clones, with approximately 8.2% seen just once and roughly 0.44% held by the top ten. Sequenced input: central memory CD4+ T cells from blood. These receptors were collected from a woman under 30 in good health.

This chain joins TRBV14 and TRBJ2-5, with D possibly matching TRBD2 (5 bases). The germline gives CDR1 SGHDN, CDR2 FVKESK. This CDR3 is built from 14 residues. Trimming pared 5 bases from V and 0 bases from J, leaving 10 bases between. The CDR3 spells CASSEGLNQETQYF. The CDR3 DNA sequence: TGTGCCAGCAGCGAAGGACTCAACCAAGAGACCCAGTACTTC.

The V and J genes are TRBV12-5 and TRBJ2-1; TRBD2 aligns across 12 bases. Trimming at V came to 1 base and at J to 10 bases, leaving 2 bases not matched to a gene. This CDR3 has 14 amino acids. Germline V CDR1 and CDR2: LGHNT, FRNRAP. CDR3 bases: TGTGCTAGTGGTTTGGGGACTAGCGGGAAAGAGCAGTTCTTC. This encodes CASGLGTSGKEQFF.

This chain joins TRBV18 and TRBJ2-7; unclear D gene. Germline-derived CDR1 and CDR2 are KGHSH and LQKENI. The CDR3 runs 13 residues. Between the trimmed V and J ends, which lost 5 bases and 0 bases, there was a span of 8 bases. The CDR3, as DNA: TGTGCCAGCTCAGGGCTTCTCTCCTACGAGCAGTACTTC. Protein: CASSGLLSYEQYF.

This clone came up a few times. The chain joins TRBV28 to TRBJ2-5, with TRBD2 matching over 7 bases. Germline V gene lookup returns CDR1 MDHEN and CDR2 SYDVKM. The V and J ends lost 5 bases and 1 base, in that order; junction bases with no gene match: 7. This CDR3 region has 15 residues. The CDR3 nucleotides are TGTGCCAGCAGTGGGGGGGGGACCTCCCAAGAGACCCAGTACTTC. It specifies CASSGGGTSQETQYF.

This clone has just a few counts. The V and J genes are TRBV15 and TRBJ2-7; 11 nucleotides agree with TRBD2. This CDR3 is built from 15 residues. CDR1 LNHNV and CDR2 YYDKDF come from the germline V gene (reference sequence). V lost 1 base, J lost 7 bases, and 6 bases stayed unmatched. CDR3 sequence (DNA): TGTGCCACCAGCAGAGGGGATAGCGGGAGGGGAGAGCAGTACTTC. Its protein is CATSRGDSGRGEQYF.

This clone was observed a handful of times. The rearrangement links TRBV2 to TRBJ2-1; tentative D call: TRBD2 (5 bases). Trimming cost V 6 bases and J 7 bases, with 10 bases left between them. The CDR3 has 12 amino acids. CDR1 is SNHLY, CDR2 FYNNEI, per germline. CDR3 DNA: TGTGCCAGCAGGGAGGACTTGAATGAGCAGTTCTTC. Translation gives CASREDLNEQFF. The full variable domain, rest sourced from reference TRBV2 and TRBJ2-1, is EPEVTQTPSHQVTQMGQEVILRCVPISNHLYFYWYRQILGQKVEFLVSFYNNEISEKSEIFDDQFSVERPDGSNFTLKIRSTKLEDSAMYFCASREDLNEQFFGPGTRLTVL.

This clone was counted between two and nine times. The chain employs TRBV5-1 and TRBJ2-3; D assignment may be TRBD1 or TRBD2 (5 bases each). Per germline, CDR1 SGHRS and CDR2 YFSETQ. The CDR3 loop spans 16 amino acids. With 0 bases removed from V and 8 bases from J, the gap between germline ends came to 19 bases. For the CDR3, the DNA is TGCGCCAGCAGCTTGGGTCTAGGGGACGGGGCCCTTACGCAGTATTTT. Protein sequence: CASSLGLGDGALTQYF.

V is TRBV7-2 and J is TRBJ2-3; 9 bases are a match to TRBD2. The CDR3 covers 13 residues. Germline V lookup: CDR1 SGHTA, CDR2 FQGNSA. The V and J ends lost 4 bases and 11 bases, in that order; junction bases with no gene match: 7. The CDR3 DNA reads TGTGCCAGCAGCTCATATAGCGGGAGTGGGCAGTATTTT. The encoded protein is CASSSYSGSGQYF.

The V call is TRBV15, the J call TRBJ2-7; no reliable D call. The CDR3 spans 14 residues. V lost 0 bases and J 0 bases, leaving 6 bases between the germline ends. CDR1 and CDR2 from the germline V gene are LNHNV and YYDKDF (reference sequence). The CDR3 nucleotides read TGTGCCACCAGCAGAGAATATGACTCCTACGAGCAGTACTTC. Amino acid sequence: CATSREYDSYEQYF.

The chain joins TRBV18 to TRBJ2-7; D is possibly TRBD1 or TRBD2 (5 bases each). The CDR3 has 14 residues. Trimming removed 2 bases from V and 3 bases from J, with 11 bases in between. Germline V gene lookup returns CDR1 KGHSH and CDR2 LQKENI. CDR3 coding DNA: TGTGCCAGCTCACCAGGTCGAGGGGACTACGAGCAGTACTTC. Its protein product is CASSPGRGDYEQYF.

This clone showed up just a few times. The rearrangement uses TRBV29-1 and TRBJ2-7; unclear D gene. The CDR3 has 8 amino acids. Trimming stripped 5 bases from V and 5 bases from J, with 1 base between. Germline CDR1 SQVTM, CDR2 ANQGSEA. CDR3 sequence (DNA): TGCAGCGTTCACGAGCAGTACTTC. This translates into CSVHEQYF.

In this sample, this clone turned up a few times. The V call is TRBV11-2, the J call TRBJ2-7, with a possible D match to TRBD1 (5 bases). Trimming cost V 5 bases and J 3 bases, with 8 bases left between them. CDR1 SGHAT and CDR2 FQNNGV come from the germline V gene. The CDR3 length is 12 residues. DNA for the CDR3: TGTGCCAGCAGCCGCAGGGTCTACGAGCAGTACTTC. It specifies CASSRRVYEQYF.